These 29 T cell receptor beta chains share one sample of origin, sequenced in a study of tumor-infiltrating lymphocytes in primary liver carcinoma. Each 20-30 mg portion of unsorted bulk tissue served as the source for co-extraction of RNA and DNA. TCR beta cDNA was made from 500 ng total RNA with a constant-region primer. ARM-PCR, slightly modified, supplied the TCR beta libraries through three nested multiplex PCR rounds. PCR rounds one and two used TRBV1-TRBV30 forward primers with a C-beta reverse primer for 9 to 10 cycles each. TCRdb re-called the multiplex PCR reads with MiXCR, one entry per CDR3 protein. Of about 120,000 distinct CDR3 sequences in the sample, around two thirds were seen once. The sequenced sample consisted of tumor-adjacent normal liver tissue. The receptor source for this set is a woman in her fifties or sixties with primary liver carcinoma and hepatitis B virus infection.

About this clonotype itself: It may be a read error: a sequence one base away is much more abundant. The chain couples TRBV11-3 to TRBJ2-6; D might be TRBD1 (5 bases). Germline V gives CDR1 SGHNT, CDR2 YENEEA. The CDR3 loop spans 16 amino acids. CDR3 bases: TGTGCCAGCAGCTCGAGGCAGGGAACTGGGGCCAACGCCCTGACTTTC. Translation: CASSSRQGTGANALTF.

V gene TRBV10-3 combines with J gene TRBJ1-1; 7 bases are shared with TRBD1. In germline, CDR1 is ENHRY, CDR2 SYGVKD. The CDR3 has 12 residues. The CDR3 DNA sequence: TGTGTCAGCAGTGAGCCAGGGGGTGAAGCTTTCTTT. This gives the protein CVSSEPGGEAFF.

Details on this clonotype: This may be a read error, as it is one base from a much larger clone. The chain links TRBV24-1 to TRBJ2-1; D is ambiguous. Germline values: CDR1 KGHDR, CDR2 SFDVKD. The CDR3 is 13 amino acids. CDR3 DNA: TGTGCCACCAGTCATTTCCTCGCCCATGAGCAGTTCTTC. Translated, it gives CATSHFLAHEQFF.

For this clonotype: Since no conserved phenylalanine or tryptophan closes the CDR3, a read error is the likely cause. The DNA is left out, because the CDR3 cannot be placed on it with certainty; the CDR3 is given as TCRdb lists it. This rearrangement joins TRBV11-2 to TRBJ2-7; the table's D gene call, TRBD2, was not cross checked with the DNA. The CDR3 spans 16 residues, counting both ends. From germline, CDR1 is SGHAT and CDR2 FQNNGV. CDR3: CASSLGMGVAGYEKYS.

As concerns this clonotype: This CDR3 fails to terminate in the conserved phenylalanine or tryptophan, so it likely reflects a read error. V and J are TRBV12-3 or TRBV12-4 and TRBJ1-1, with 7 bases matching TRBD1. The CDR3 sequence is 13 residues long. The CDR3 loop reads CARRRTGNTEAFL. DNA of the CDR3: TGTGCCCGCAGAAGGACAGGGAACACTGAAGCTTTCCTT.

As for this clonotype: The conserved phenylalanine or tryptophan normally closing the CDR3 is absent here, so this likely arose from a read error. The limits of the CDR3 on the DNA are not certain, so only TCRdb's listed CDR3 is given. This chain uses TRBV6-5 with TRBJ2-7. The V gene's germline CDR1 is MNHEY and CDR2 SVGAGI. Both ends counted, the CDR3 spans 14 residues. CDR3: CASSYQRQSYEQYL.

Regarding this clonotype: A much larger clone differs from this one at a single base, so this may be a read error. Since no conserved phenylalanine or tryptophan closes the CDR3, a read error is the likely cause. V usage is TRBV7-8 and J usage is TRBJ1-1; D is undetermined. V was cut by 0 bases and J by 7 bases, with 15 bases left in between. The CDR3 totals 15 residues. Germline CDR1 reads SGHVS; CDR2 reads FQNEAQ. The CDR3 here is CASSLAFLSGDEAFS. CDR3 nucleotide sequence: TGTGCCAGCAGCTTAGCCTTCTTGAGCGGGGATGAAGCTTTCTCT.

This clonotype has ten or more counts. The rearrangement joins TRBV6-5 to TRBJ1-1, with no clear D. Germline V lookup: CDR1 MNHEY, CDR2 SVGAGI. There are 13 residues in the CDR3. V lost 3 bases, J lost 0 bases, and 5 bases lay in between. CDR3 DNA sequence: TGTGCCAGCAGTTATCGCTTGAACACTGAAGCTTTCTTT. Residues: CASSYRLNTEAFF.

Concerning this clonotype: One junction end disagrees with the germline gene, perhaps due to a read error. This chain uses TRBV24-1 with TRBJ1-1; 7 bases align to TRBD1. Germline loops: CDR1 KGHDR, CDR2 SFDVKD. The CDR3 covers 14 residues. The CDR3 here is CATSDPYRGNEALF. Here the CDR3 DNA reads TGTGCCACCAGTGATCCCTACAGGGGTAATGAAGCTTTATTT.

On this clonotype: An end of the junction does not agree with germline; a read error may underlie this. The chain couples TRBV6-2 or TRBV6-3 to TRBJ1-1; D may be TRBD1 (6 bases). This CDR3 contains 15 residues. Per germline, CDR1 MNHEY and CDR2 SVGEGT. CDR3: CASSYGGRRDIKAFF. The CDR3 DNA follows: TGTGCCAGTAGTTACGGCGGACGGAGGGACATTAAAGCTTTCTTT.

The rearrangement joins TRBV28 to TRBJ1-5, with D possibly being TRBD1 (6 bases). Germline values: CDR1 MDHEN, CDR2 SYDVKM. V lost 5 bases to trimming and J lost 1 base, with 21 bases between them. CDR3 length: 18 residues. CDR3: CASSLSTPGGGSNQPQHF. CDR3 sequence (DNA): TGTGCCAGCAGTCTGTCTACCCCGGGGGGCGGGAGCAATCAGCCCCAGCATTTT. The full variable domain, rest sourced from reference TRBV28 and TRBJ1-5, is DVKVTQSSRYLVKRTGEKVFLECVQDMDHENMFWYRQDPGLGLRLIYFSYDVKMKEKGDIPEGYSVSREKKERFSLILESASTNQTSMYLCASSLSTPGGGSNQPQHFGDGTRLSIL.

This clonotype was detected only once. Germline and junction disagree at one end, which may indicate a read error. The chain links TRBV6-6 to TRBJ1-2; tentative D call: TRBD1 (5 bases). The CDR3 covers 14 residues. CDR1 and CDR2 from the germline V gene are MNHNY and SVGAGI (reference sequence). CDR3 residues: CAGSSGRYNYGYTF. Written as DNA, the CDR3 is TGTGCCGGCAGCTCGGGACGCTATAACTATGGCTACACTTTC.

In regard to this clonotype: Germline and junction disagree at one end, which may indicate a read error. The chain has TRBV29-1 and TRBJ2-1; D gene uncertain. This CDR3 region has 11 residues. In germline, CDR1 is SQVTM, CDR2 ANQGSEA. The CDR3 nucleotides are TGCAGCGTTGAAGGTGGGTGTGAGCAGTTCTTT. Translation: CSVEGGCEQFF.

Concerning this clonotype: One end of the junction fails to match germline, which may point to a read error. The V call is TRBV7-8, the J call TRBJ2-7, with 10 bases that match TRBD1. This CDR3 comprises 16 residues. Germline lookup yields CDR1 SGHVS and CDR2 FQNEAQ. CDR3 bases: TGTGCCAGCAGCTTAGGACGGGGACAGGGGAGCCACGAGCTGTACTTC. This gives the protein CASSLGRGQGSHELYF.

Regarding this clonotype: Being one base from a much bigger clone, this may be a read error. The chain couples TRBV28 to TRBJ2-5; D is ambiguous. The CDR3 is made up of 12 amino acids. V lost 3 bases, J lost 13 bases, and 15 bases lay in between. Germline values: CDR1 MDHEN, CDR2 SYDVKM. The CDR3 DNA is TGTGCCAGCAGTTTTTTTGGTTGCAGGACGTACTTC. Translating it yields CASSFFGCRTYF.

In regard to this clonotype: At one end, the junction sequence differs from germline, possibly due to a read error. The chain couples TRBV28 to TRBJ2-5, with D possibly TRBD2 on 5 matching bases. Germline values: CDR1 MDHEN, CDR2 SYDVKM. This CDR3 contains 12 residues. The CDR3 DNA follows: TGTGCCAGTAGTTGGAACAGCGGGACCCAGTACTTC. Amino acid sequence: CASSWNSGTQYF. Filled out from reference TRBV28 and TRBJ2-5, the complete variable domain reads DVKVTQSSRYLVKRTGEKVFLECVQDMDHENMFWYRQDPGLGLRLIYFSYDVKMKEKGDIPEGYSVSREKKERFSLILESASTNQTSMYLCASSWNSGTQYFGPGTRLLVL.

About this clonotype itself: At one boundary the junction diverges from the germline segment, which might be a read error. V is TRBV28 and J is TRBJ2-1; D possibly uses TRBD1 or TRBD2 (6 bases each). Germline V gene lookup returns CDR1 MDHEN and CDR2 SYDVKM. The CDR3 contains 15 residues. In DNA, the CDR3 is TGTGCCAGCAGTTTTAGGAGGGGGGCCCACAATGAGCGGTTCTTC. This gives the protein CASSFRRGAHNERFF.

With regard to this clonotype: This may arise from a read error, as a much more abundant clone is one base away. The chain joins TRBV28 to TRBJ1-5, with D unclear. Germline V CDR1 and CDR2: MDHEN, SYDVKM. Trimming pared 6 bases from V and 9 bases from J, leaving 12 bases between. The CDR3 is made up of 12 amino acids. The CDR3 DNA follows: TGTGCCAGCAGAACGCTCTTACGGCCCCAGCATTTT. Translation: CASRTLLRPQHF.

V is TRBV11-3 and J is TRBJ2-1; tentatively, D is TRBD1 (6 bases). This CDR3 spans 15 amino acids. Germline CDR1 SGHNT, CDR2 YENEEA. Trimming removed 5 bases at V and 12 bases at J, with 23 bases between. The DNA for the CDR3 is TGTGCCAGCAGCCCCGGGACAAGGGGCAACTACGTGCAGTTCTTC. It yields the protein CASSPGTRGNYVQFF.

In regard to this clonotype: An end of the junction does not agree with germline; a read error may underlie this. This chain uses TRBV29-1 with TRBJ2-3; 8 positions agree with TRBD2. Germline CDR1 SQVTM, CDR2 ANQGSEA. This CDR3 has 15 residues. The CDR3 DNA sequence: TGCAGCGTGGCTACTAGCGGAGCTATCACAGGTACGCAGTATTTT. Translated: CSVATSGAITGTQYF.

This clonotype was seen a few times. J is TRBJ2-1 and V is TRBV28, with TRBD2 identical over 8 bases. Germline assignment: CDR1 MDHEN and CDR2 SYDVKM. The ends lost 5 bases at V and 4 bases at J; junction bases unmatched: 7. The CDR3 is 15 amino acids. CDR3 sequence (DNA): TGTGCCAGCAGTCCCTGGCGGGAGGTATACAATGAGCAGTTCTTC. It codes for CASSPWREVYNEQFF.

Details on this clonotype: The junction departs from germline at one end; a sequencing error may be responsible. The chain is built from TRBV28 and TRBJ2-7; D might be TRBD1 (6 bases). In germline, CDR1 is MDHEN, CDR2 SYDVKM. CDR3 length: 13 residues. CDR3 nucleotides: TGTTCCAGCAGGCGGACAGTTTCCTACGAGCAGTACTTC. It encodes CSSRRTVSYEQYF.

With regard to this clonotype: Compared with germline, one end of the junction differs, possibly owing to a read error. The V call is TRBV4-1, the J call TRBJ2-3, with 8 bases fitting TRBD2. The germline gives CDR1 MGHRA, CDR2 YSYEKL. The CDR3 length is 16 residues. The CDR3 loop reads CTSNRVGRADTDTQYF. The CDR3 nucleotides are TGCACCAGCAACCGAGTCGGGAGGGCCGATACAGATACGCAGTATTTT.

Notes on this clonotype: A much larger clone differs by one base, so this may be a read error. V and J are TRBV5-1 and TRBJ2-1; a possible D gene is TRBD2 (6 bases). The CDR3 contains 12 residues. Germline V gene data show CDR1 as SGHRS and CDR2 as YFSETQ. The germline V and J ends were trimmed by 4 bases and 10 bases, with 12 bases remaining between them. The CDR3 coding sequence is TGCGCCAGCAGCCGGGGGTTTGAAGAGCAGTTCTTC. Translated, it gives CASSRGFEEQFF.

In DNA, the CDR3 is TGCGCCAGCGGCGGGCTAGCGGCCACAAATATGCAGTATTTT. Translating gives CASGGLAATNMQYF. V and J are TRBV5-1 and TRBJ2-3, with 7 bases fitting TRBD2. Trimming cost V 7 bases and J 11 bases; bases outside gene matches: 16. Germline V gene data show CDR1 as SGHRS and CDR2 as YFSETQ. The length of the CDR3 is 14 residues.

About this clonotype itself: Being one base from a much bigger clone, this may be a read error. The genes are TRBV6-1 and TRBJ2-7; D possibly matches TRBD1 or TRBD2 (5 bases each). This CDR3 has 15 residues. CDR1 MNHNS and CDR2 SASEGT come from the germline V gene. The CDR3 DNA reads TGTGCCAGCAGTGAGATTGGGGGATCGGGGTACGAGCTGTACTTC. It translates to CASSEIGGSGYELYF.

Of note for this clonotype: One end of the junction does not line up with germline, which may come from a read error. This rearrangement joins TRBV13 to TRBJ1-1; D is undetermined. The CDR3 runs 14 residues. Germline V gene lookup returns CDR1 PRHDT and CDR2 FYEKMQ (reference sequence). The chain's CDR3 is CASSLEATNTGASF. CDR3 bases: TGTGCCAGCAGCTTAGAAGCTACGAACACTGGAGCTTCCTTT.

Remarks on this clonotype: Sequence at one end of the junction differs from germline and may be a read error. The V gene is TRBV6-1, the J gene TRBJ2-7, with 7 bases identical to TRBD2. Germline CDR1 is MNHNS and CDR2 is SASEGT. The CDR3 covers 15 residues. This chain's CDR3 is CASNPTGRDSYEQYF. The CDR3 DNA is TGTGCCAGCAACCCAACGGGGAGGGATTCCTATGAGCAGTACTTC.

On this clonotype: A read error may explain this, as a much larger clone is one base away. The chain employs TRBV5-4 and TRBJ1-4; the D gene is possibly TRBD1 (6 bases). The germline V and J ends were trimmed by 6 bases and 4 bases, with 13 bases remaining between them. The CDR3 consists of 14 residues. Germline CDR1 is SGHNT and CDR2 is YYREEE (reference sequence). The CDR3 spells CASNLQGLNEKLFF. CDR3 nucleotides: TGTGCCAGCAACTTACAGGGACTTAATGAAAAACTGTTTTTT.